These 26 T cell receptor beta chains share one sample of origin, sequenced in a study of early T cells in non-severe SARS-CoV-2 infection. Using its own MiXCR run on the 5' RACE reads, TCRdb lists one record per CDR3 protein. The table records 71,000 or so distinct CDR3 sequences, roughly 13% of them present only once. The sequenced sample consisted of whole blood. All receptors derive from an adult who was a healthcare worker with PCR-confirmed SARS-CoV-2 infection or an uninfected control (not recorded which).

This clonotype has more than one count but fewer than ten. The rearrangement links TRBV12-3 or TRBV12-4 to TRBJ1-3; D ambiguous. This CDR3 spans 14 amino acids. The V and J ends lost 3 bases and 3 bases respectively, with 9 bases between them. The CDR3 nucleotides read TGTGCCAGCAGTTTTGCCAGCGTTGGAAACACCATATATTTT. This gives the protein CASSFASVGNTIYF.

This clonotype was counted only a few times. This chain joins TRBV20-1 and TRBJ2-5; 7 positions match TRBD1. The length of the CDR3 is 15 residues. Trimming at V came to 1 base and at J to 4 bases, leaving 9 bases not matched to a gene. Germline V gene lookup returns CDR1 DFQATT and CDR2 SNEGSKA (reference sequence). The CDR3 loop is CSARVGWDSTETQYF. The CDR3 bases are TGCAGTGCTAGAGTTGGGTGGGACAGTACAGAGACCCAGTACTTC.

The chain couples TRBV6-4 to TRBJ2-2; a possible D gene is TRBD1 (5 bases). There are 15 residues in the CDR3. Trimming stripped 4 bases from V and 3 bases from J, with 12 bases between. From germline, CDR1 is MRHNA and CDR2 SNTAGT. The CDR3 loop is CASSAREGDTGELFF. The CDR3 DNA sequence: TGTGCCAGCAGTGCCAGGGAAGGGGACACCGGGGAGCTGTTTTTT.

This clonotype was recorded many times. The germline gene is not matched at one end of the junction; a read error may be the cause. CDR3 amino acids: CASSGRRGAFTHTEVFF. The CDR3 nucleotides are TGTGCCAGCAGTGGTCGTCGGGGAGCCTTTACCCACACTGAAGTTTTCTTT. The V gene is TRBV6-1, the J gene TRBJ1-1; D is unresolved. The CDR3 contains 17 residues. The germline CDR1 and CDR2 sequences are MNHNS and SASEGT.

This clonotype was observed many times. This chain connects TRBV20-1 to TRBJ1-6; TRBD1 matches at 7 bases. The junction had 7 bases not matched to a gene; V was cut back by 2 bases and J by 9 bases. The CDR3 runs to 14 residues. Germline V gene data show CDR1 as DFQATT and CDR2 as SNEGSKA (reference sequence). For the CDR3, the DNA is TGCAGTGCTAGAACTGACAGGGACTCTTCACCCCTCCACTTT. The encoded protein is CSARTDRDSSPLHF.

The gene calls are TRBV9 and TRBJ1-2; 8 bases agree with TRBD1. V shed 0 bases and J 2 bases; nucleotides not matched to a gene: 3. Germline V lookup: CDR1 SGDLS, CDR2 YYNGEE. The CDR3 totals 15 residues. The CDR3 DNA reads TGTGCCAGCAGCGTAGAAGGGGACAGGAACTATGGCTACACCTTC. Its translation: CASSVEGDRNYGYTF. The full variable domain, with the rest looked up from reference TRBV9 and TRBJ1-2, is DSGVTQTPKHLITATGQRVTLRCSPRSGDLSVYWYQQSLDQGLQFLIQYYNGEERAKGNILERFSAQQFPDLHSELNLSSLELGDSALYFCASSVEGDRNYGYTFGSGTRLTVV.

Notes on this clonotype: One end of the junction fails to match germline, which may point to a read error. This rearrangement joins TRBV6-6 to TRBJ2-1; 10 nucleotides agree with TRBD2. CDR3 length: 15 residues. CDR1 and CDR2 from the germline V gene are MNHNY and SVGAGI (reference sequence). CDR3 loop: CASSWRLAGSNEQLF. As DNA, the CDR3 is TGTGCCAGCAGTTGGAGACTAGCGGGCTCCAATGAGCAGTTATTC.

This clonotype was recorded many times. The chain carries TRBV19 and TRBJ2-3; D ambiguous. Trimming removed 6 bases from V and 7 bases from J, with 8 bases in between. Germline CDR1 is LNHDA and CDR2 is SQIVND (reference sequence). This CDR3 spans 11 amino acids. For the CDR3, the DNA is TGTGCCAGTAGCACCCTGCATACGCAGTATTTT. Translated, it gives CASSTLHTQYF. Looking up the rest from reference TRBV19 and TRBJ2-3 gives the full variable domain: DGGITQSPKYLFRKEGQNVTLSCEQNLNHDAMYWYRQDPGQGLRLIYYSQIVNDFQKGDIAEGYSVSREKKESFPLTVTSAQKNPTAFYLCASSTLHTQYFGPGTRLTVL.

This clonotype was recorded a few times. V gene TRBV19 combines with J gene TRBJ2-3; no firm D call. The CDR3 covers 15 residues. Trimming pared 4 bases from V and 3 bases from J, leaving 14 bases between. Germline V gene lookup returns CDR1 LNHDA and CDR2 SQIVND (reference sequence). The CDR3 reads CASSTPLAGTDTQYF. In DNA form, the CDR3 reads TGTGCCAGTAGTACGCCCCTCGCCGGGACAGATACGCAGTATTTT.

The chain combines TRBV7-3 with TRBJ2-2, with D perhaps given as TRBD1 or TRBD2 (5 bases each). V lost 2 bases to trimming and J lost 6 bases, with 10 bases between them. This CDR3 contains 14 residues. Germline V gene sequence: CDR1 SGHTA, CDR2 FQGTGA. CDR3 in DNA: TGTGCCAGCAGCTTAGGGGGTGATGCCGGGGAGCTGTTTTTT. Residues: CASSLGGDAGELFF.

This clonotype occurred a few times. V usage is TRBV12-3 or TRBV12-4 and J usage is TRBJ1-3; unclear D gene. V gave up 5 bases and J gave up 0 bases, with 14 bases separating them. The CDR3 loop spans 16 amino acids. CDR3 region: CASSPLPFGSGNTIYF. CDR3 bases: TGTGCCAGCAGTCCCCTCCCGTTTGGCTCTGGAAACACCATATATTTT.

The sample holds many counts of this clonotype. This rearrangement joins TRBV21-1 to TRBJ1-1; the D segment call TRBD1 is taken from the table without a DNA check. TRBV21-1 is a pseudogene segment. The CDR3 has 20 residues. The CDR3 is CASSKAPSSDRGPLNTEAFF. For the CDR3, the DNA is TGTGCCAGCAGCAAAGCCCCTTCCTCCGACAGGGGGCCGCTGAACACTGAAGCTTTCTTT.

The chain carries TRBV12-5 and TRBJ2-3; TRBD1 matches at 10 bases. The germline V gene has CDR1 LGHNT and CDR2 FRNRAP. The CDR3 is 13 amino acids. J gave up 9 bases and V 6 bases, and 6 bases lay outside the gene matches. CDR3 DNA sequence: TGTGCTAGTGGAAACGGACAGGGGGAAACGCAGTATTTT. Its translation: CASGNGQGETQYF.

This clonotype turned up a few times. The CDR3 bases are TGTGCCAGCAGTTACCCCCGACGGTCCACAGATACGCAGTATTTT. This sequence encodes CASSYPRRSTDTQYF. The chain has TRBV2 and TRBJ2-3; no definite D call. V was cut by 5 bases and J by 2 bases, with 14 bases left in between. Germline CDR1 SNHLY, CDR2 FYNNEI. This CDR3 has 15 residues.

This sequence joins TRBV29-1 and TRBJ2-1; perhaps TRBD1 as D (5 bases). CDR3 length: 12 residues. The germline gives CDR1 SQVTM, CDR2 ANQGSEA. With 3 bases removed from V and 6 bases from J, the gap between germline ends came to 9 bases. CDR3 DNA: TGCAGCGTTGACAGGGCGAGCAATGAGCAGTTCTTC. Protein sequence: CSVDRASNEQFF.

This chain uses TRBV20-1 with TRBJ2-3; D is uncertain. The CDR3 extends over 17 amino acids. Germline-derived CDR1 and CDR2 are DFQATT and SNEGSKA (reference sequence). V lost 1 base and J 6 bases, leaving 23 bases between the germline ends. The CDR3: CSARVRRWTLKDDTQYF. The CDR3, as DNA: TGCAGTGCTAGAGTTAGAAGATGGACCCTTAAGGATGATACGCAGTATTTT.

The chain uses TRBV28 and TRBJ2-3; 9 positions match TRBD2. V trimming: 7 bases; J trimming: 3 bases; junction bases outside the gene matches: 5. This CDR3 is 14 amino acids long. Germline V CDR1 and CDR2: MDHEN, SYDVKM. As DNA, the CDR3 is TGTGCCAGCATCCCGGGACTAGCAACAGATACGCAGTATTTT. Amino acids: CASIPGLATDTQYF.

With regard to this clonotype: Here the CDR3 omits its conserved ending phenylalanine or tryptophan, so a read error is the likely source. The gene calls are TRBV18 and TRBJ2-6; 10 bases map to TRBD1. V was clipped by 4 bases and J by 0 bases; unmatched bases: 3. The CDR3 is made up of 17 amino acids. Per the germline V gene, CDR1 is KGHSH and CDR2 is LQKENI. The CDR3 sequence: CASSRDRGVSGANVLTI. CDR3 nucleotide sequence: TGTGCCAGCTCACGGGACAGGGGAGTCTCTGGGGCCAACGTCCTGACTATC.

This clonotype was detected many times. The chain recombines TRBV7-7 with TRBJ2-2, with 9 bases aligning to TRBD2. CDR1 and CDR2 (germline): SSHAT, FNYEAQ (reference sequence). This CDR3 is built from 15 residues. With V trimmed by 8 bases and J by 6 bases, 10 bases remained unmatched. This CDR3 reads CASGPGTSLAGELFF. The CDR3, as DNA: TGTGCCAGCGGTCCGGGGACTAGCCTCGCCGGGGAGCTGTTTTTT.

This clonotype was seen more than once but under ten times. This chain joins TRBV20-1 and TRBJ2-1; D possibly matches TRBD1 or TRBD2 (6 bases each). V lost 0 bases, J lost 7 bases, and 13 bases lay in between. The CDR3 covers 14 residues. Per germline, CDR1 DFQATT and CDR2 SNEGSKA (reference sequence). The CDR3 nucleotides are TGCAGTGCTAGAGATCTGAGGGGGGCAAATGAGCAGTTCTTC. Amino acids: CSARDLRGANEQFF.

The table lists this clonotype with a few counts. This chain's CDR3 is CASSLNSPRDTQYF. In DNA, the CDR3 is TGTGCCAGCAGTTTAAACAGCCCCCGTGATACGCAGTATTTT. The V and J genes are TRBV7-2 and TRBJ2-3; D unresolved. Trimming removed 6 bases from V and 6 bases from J, with 16 bases in between. Germline CDR1 is SGHTA and CDR2 is FQGNSA. The CDR3 length is 14 residues.

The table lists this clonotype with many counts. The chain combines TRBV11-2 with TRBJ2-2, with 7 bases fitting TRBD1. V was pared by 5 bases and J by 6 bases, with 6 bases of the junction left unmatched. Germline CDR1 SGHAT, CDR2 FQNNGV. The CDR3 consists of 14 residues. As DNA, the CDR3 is TGTGCCAGCAGCCGGGACAGTCTCGCCGGGGAGCTGTTTTTT. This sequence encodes CASSRDSLAGELFF.

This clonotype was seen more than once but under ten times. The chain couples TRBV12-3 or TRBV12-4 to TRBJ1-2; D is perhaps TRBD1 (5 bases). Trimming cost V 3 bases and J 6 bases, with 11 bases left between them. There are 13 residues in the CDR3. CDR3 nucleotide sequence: TGTGCCAGCAGTTTCTCAGGGTTCAATGGCTACACCTTC. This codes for CASSFSGFNGYTF.

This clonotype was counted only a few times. CDR3 sequence (DNA): TGTGCCAGCAGCGTTTCAGGGGGCCATCAGCCCCAGCATTTT. This translates into CASSVSGGHQPQHF. The genes are TRBV9 and TRBJ1-5; 8 nucleotides agree with TRBD1. Per the germline V gene, CDR1 is SGDLS and CDR2 is YYNGEE. Trimming took 2 bases from V and 5 from J; bases not matched to a gene: 3. The CDR3 has 14 amino acids.

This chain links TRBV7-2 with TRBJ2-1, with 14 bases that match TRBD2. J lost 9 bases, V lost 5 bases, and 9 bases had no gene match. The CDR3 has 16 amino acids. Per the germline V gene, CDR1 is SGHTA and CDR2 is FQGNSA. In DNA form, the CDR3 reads TGTGCCAGCAGCCTGAGACTAGCGGGGGGGCACGGTGAGCAGTTCTTC. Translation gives CASSLRLAGGHGEQFF.

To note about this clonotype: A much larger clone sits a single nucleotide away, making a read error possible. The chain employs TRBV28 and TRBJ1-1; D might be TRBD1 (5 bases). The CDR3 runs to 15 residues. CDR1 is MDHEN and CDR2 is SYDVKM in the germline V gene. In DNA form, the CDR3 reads TGTGTCAGCAGTCGACCCGACAGCTACAACACTGAAGCTTTCTTT. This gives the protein CVSSRPDSYNTEAFF.